The T cell receptor beta chain under discussion was sequenced for a study of blood T cell repertoires in COVID-19. TCRdb's copy holds only in-frame clones and misses some; the assay was immunoSEQ multiplex PCR. The sample consists of a few hundred thousand clones, 80% to 85% of them appearing once. Germline values: CDR1 MNHEY, CDR2 SMNVEV (reference sequence). CDR3 length equals 13 residues. V was pared by 2 bases and J by 10 bases, with 12 bases between. V gene TRBV27 combines with J gene TRBJ2-1; no clear D. The source of this sequence is a man between 60 and 70 years old with acute or convalescent COVID-19. Material for sequencing was peripheral blood. CDR3 loop: CASSLGRIYEQFF. The CDR3 DNA reads TGTGCCAGCAGTTTAGGCAGAATTTACGAGCAGTTCTTC.